This TCR beta chain was sequenced during a study of beta chain features in type 1 diabetes. Study context: On cell yields, gender and age, patients and healthy donors were similar. Taken together, all samples contributed some 100 million examined sorted cells.

The sequenced template was cDNA made from the entire isolated RNA. TCRdb's copy holds only in-frame clones and misses some; the assay was immunoSEQ multiplex PCR. The sample yields about 400,000 clones, over 10% seen once. This clone was counted between two and nine times. Its antigen is currently unknown. CDR1 is MGHDK, CDR2 SYGVNS, per germline. V lost 5 bases, J lost 10 bases, and 11 bases stayed unmatched. The CDR3 contains 17 residues. The study's findings and limits: Junctions at VDJ sites from type 1 diabetes patients had fewer insertions and more deletions. TCRB CDR3s from Type 1 diabetes patients were moderately but significantly shorter in all four CD4+ subsets.

Isolation of CD4+ naive, central memory, regulatory and stem cell-like memory cells was achieved by sorting via CD45RO/CCR7/CD25/CD127/CD95/CD27. The chain links TRBV25-1 to TRBJ2-1, with 16 bases matching TRBD2. The TCR originated in a woman younger than 30 with type 1 diabetes. Sequenced material: naive CD4+ T cells from blood. CDR3 loop: CASSQRPGLAGGGEQFF. The CDR3, as DNA: TGTGCCAGCAGTCAAAGGCCGGGACTAGCGGGAGGGGGCGAGCAGTTCTTC.